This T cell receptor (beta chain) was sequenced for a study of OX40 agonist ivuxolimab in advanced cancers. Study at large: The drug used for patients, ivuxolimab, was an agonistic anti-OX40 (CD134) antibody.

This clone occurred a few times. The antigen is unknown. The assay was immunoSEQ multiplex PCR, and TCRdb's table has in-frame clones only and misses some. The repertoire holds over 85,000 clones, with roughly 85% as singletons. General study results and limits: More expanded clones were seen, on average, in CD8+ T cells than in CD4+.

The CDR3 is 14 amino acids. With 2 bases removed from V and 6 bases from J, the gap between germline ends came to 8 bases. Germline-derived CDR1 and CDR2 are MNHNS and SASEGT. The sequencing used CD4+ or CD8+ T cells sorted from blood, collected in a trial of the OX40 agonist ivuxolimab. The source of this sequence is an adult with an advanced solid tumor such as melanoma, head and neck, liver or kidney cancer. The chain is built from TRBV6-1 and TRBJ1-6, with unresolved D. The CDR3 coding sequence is TGTGCCAGCAGTGAACTTCGGGGTAATTCACCCCTCCACTTT. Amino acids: CASSELRGNSPLHF.